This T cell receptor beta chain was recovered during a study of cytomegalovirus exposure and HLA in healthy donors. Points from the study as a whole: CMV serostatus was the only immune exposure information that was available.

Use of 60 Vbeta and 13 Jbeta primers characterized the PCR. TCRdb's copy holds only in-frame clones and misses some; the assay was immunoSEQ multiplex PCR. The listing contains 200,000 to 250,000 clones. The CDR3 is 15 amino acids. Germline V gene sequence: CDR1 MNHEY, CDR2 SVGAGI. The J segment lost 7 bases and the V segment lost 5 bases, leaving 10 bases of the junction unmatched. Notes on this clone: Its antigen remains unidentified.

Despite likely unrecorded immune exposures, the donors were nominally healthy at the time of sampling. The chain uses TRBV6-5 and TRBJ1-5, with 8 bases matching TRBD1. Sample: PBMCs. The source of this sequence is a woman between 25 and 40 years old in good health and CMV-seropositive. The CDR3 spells CASSPGTGLLQPQHF. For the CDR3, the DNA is TGTGCCAGCAGTCCCGGGACAGGTCTTTTGCAGCCCCAGCATTTT.